A single sample is the source of the 5 T cell receptor beta chains below, sequenced in a study of human T cells and chemical hapten exposure (dated by TCRdb to the early 2020s). The receptor library was made with 5' RACE. Sequencing was performed on an Illumina MiSeq. The public reads were reanalyzed by TCRdb: fastp trimming at Q25, MiXCR alignment, in-frame beta chains only. Merged by CDR3 protein, the rows form single entries marked with the most common genes and DNA. The sample has 110,000 or so distinct CDR3 sequences on record, approximately 20% of them singletons. The top ten hold about 3% of the sample. Total RNA was isolated from unfractionated whole blood collected in Tempus Blood RNA tubes. These receptors were collected from a human donor in good health.

The CDR3 region is CATSDLQRGTDTQYF. CDR3 bases: TGTGCCACCAGTGATTTGCAGCGGGGCACAGATACGCAGTATTTT. The chain employs TRBV24-1 and TRBJ2-3, with TRBD2 as a possible D gene (6 bases). The CDR3 has 15 amino acids. The V end was cut by 0 bases, the J end by 1 base, with 7 bases between. CDR1 is KGHDR and CDR2 is SFDVKD in the germline V gene.

This chain links TRBV27 with TRBJ2-1, with a possible D match to TRBD2 (6 bases). The CDR3 is 17 amino acids. Germline V gene sequence: CDR1 MNHEY, CDR2 SMNVEV (reference sequence). Trimming left V 2 bases short and J 7 bases short, with 21 bases between. This CDR3 reads CASSLPRPGGAVNEQFF. The CDR3 nucleotides are TGTGCCAGCAGTTTACCCCGGCCTGGCGGGGCGGTTAATGAGCAGTTCTTC.

The genes are TRBV6-5 and TRBJ1-1, with a tentative D call TRBD1 (6 bases). The CDR3 totals 14 residues. Trimming pared 6 bases from V and 5 bases from J, leaving 16 bases between. Germline loops: CDR1 MNHEY, CDR2 SVGAGI. The CDR3 region has the DNA TGTGCCAGCAGGAACGGGGGGGCAAGGACTGAAGCTTTCTTT. Its translation is CASRNGGARTEAFF.

The chain carries TRBV7-9 and TRBJ2-3, with D unclear. The CDR3 spans 11 residues. V shed 4 bases and J shed 6 bases, with 5 bases lying between them. Germline-derived CDR1 and CDR2 are SEHNR and FQNEAQ (reference sequence). The CDR3 loop is CASSSPDTQYF. DNA of the CDR3: TGTGCCAGCAGCTCCCCCGATACGCAGTATTTT.

In its sample, this clonotype was seen a few times. V gene TRBV28 combines with J gene TRBJ2-1, with D uncertain. The CDR3 sequence is 16 residues long. Germline lookup yields CDR1 MDHEN and CDR2 SYDVKM. Trimming took off 3 bases at V and 1 base at J, with 13 bases between the two ends. The CDR3 reads CASSFLASRSYNEQFF. CDR3 nucleotides: TGTGCCAGCAGTTTTCTGGCCTCCCGGTCCTACAATGAGCAGTTCTTC.